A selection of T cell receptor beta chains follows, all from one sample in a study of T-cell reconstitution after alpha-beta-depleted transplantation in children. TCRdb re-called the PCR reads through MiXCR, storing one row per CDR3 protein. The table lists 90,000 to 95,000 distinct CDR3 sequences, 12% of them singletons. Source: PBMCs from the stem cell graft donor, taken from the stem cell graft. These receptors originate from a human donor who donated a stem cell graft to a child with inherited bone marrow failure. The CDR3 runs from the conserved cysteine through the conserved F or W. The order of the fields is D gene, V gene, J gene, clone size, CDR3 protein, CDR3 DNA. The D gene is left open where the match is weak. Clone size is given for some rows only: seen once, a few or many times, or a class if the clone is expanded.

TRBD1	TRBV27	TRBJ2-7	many	CASSTGTGAYEQYF	TGTGCCAGCAGCACCGGGACAGGGGCCTACGAGCAGTACTTC
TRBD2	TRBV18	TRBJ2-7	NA	CASSPGLAGVSYEQYF	TGTGCCAGCTCACCAGGACTAGCGGGAGTCTCCTACGAGCAGTACTTC
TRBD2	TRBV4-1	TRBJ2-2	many	CASSQGRTSELFF	TGCGCCAGCAGCCAAGGGCGAACTAGCGAGTTGTTTTTT
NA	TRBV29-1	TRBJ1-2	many	CSVARPGGGDYTF	TGCAGCGTTGCTCGGCCCGGGGGAGGTGACTACACCTTC
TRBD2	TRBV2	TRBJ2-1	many	CASIRGGNDEQFF	TGTGCCAGCATTCGGGGGGGTAACGATGAGCAGTTCTTC
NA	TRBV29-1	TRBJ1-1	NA	CSALLGYWNTEAFF	TGCAGCGCCTTACTAGGGTACTGGAACACTGAAGCTTTCTTT
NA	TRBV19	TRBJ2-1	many	CASTPGRIHEQFF	TGTGCCAGTACCCCCGGTAGGATCCATGAGCAGTTCTTC
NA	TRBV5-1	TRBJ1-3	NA	CASSPNWRTARNTIYF	TGCGCCAGCAGCCCCAACTGGAGGACAGCAAGAAACACCATATATTTT
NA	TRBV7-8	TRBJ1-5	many	CASSSPGIQVGSNQPQHF	TGTGCCAGCAGCTCACCCGGGATTCAGGTGGGAAGCAATCAGCCCCAGCATTTT
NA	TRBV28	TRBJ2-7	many	CASSLSPLGNEQYF	TGTGCCAGCAGTTTATCCCCCCTCGGGAACGAGCAGTACTTC
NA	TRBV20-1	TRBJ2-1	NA	CSARDGGRSSYNEQFF	TGCAGTGCTAGAGATGGTGGGCGTAGCTCCTACAATGAGCAGTTCTTC
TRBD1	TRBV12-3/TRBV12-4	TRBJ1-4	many	CASSPQSGQYNEKLFF	TGTGCCAGCAGTCCCCAATCGGGACAGTATAATGAAAAACTGTTTTTT
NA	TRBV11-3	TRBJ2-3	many	CASSFGARGTDTQYF	TGTGCCAGCAGCTTCGGAGCCAGGGGCACAGATACGCAGTATTTT
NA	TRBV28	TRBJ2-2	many	CASSPQGGGYSSNYIANTGELFF	TGTGCCAGCAGTCCCCAGGGAGGGGGCTACTCATCCAACTATATCGCGAACACCGGGGAGCTGTTTTTT
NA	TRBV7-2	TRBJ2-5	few	CASTPRGGGETQYF	TGTGCCAGCACCCCCAGGGGGGGCGGGGAGACCCAGTACTTC
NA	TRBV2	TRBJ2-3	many	CASSDRDTDTQYF	TGTGCCAGCAGTGATCGGGACACAGATACGCAGTATTTT
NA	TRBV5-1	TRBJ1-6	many	CASSLETGLSNSPLHF	TGCGCCAGCAGCTTGGAAACCGGTTTATCTAATTCACCCCTCCACTTT
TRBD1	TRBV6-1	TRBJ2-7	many	CASSTGQGGNEQYF	TGTGCCAGCAGTACGGGACAGGGGGGGAACGAGCAGTACTTC
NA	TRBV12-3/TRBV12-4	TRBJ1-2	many	CASSFRMGGYTF	TGTGCCAGCAGTTTCCGGATGGGTGGCTACACCTTC
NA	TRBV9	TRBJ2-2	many	CASTEGGANTGELFF	TGTGCCAGCACTGAGGGGGGCGCGAACACCGGGGAGCTGTTTTTT
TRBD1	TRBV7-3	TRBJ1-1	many	CASQGANTEAFF	TGTGCCAGTCAGGGGGCAAACACTGAAGCTTTCTTT
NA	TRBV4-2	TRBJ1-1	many	CASSQERGTEAFF	TGTGCCAGCAGCCAAGAACGGGGCACTGAAGCTTTCTTT
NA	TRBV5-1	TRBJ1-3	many	CASSLGSGQSGNTIYF	TGCGCCAGCAGCTTGGGTTCGGGACAATCGGGAAACACCATATATTTT
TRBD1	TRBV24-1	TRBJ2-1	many	CATRKSGQGAWHNEQFF	TGTGCCACCAGGAAATCGGGACAGGGGGCTTGGCACAATGAGCAGTTCTTC
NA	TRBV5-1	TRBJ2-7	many	CASSLEGIQYF	TGCGCCAGCAGCTTGGAAGGGATACAGTACTTC
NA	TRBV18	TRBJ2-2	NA	CASSSNRLTNTGELFF	TGTGCCAGCTCATCGAACAGGCTTACGAACACCGGGGAGCTGTTTTTT
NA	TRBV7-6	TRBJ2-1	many	CASSFTDSSYNEQFF	TGTGCCAGCAGCTTTACAGACAGCTCCTACAATGAGCAGTTCTTC
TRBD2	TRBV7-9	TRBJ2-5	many	CASSLAPSGARGETQYF	TGTGCCAGCAGCTTAGCCCCTAGCGGGGCTAGGGGAGAGACCCAGTACTTC
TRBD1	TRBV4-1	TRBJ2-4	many	CASSRDRGNIQYF	TGCGCCAGCAGCCGAGACAGGGGTAACATTCAGTACTTC
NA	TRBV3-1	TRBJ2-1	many	CASSQRDLSYNEQFF	TGTGCCAGCAGCCAGCGGGACTTATCCTACAATGAGCAGTTCTTC
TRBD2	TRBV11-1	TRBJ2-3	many	CASSLEVAGEDTQYF	TGTGCCAGCAGCTTAGAGGTAGCGGGAGAAGATACGCAGTATTTT
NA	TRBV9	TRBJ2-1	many	CATGTGQSYNEQFF	TGTGCCACGGGGACGGGACAATCCTACAATGAGCAGTTCTTC
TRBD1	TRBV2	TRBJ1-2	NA	CASSFPGGDYGYTF	TGTGCCAGCAGTTTCCCAGGGGGCGACTATGGCTACACCTTC
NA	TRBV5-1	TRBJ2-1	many	CASSQLAGLSNEQFF	TGCGCCAGCAGCCAGCTTGCGGGCCTGAGTAATGAGCAGTTCTTC
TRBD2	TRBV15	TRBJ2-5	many	CATKSREANTQYF	TGTGCCACCAAGAGCCGGGAGGCTAACACCCAGTACTTC
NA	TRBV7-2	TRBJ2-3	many	CASSLAPTDTQYF	TGTGCCAGCAGCTTAGCCCCCACAGATACGCAGTATTTT
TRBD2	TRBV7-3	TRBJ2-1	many	CASSAAGGSLYNEQFF	TGTGCCAGCAGCGCGGCGGGGGGCTCGCTCTACAATGAGCAGTTCTTC
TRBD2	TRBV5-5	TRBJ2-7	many	CASSLSLAEIYEQYF	TGTGCCAGCAGCTTGTCACTAGCGGAGATTTACGAGCAGTACTTC
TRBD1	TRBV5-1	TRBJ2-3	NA	CASSPGTGLFTDTQYF	TGCGCCAGCAGCCCGGGGACAGGGCTCTTCACAGATACGCAGTATTTT
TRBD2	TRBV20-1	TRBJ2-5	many	CSAIRLAGPQETQYF	TGCAGTGCTATCAGGCTAGCGGGTCCGCAAGAGACCCAGTACTTC
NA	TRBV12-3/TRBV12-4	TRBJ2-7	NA	CASSPRTYPGHLEYEQYF	TGTGCCAGCAGTCCCCGAACGTACCCGGGACATCTAGAATACGAGCAGTACTTC
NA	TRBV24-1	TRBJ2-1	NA	CATSAQASHNEQFF	TGTGCCACCAGTGCCCAGGCGAGTCACAATGAGCAGTTCTTC
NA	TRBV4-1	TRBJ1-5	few	CASSQEGMGRFQPQHF	TGCGCCAGCAGCCAAGAGGGGATGGGCCGATTTCAGCCCCAGCATTTT
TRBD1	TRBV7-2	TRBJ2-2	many	CASSIRDRKTGELFF	TGTGCCAGCAGCATCCGGGACAGGAAAACCGGGGAGCTGTTTTTT
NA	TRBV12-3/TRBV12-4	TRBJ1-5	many	CASSLQGQQPQHF	TGTGCCAGCAGTCTGCAGGGCCAACAGCCCCAGCATTTT
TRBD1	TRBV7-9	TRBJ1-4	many	CASRTWGQVDEKLFF	TGTGCCAGCAGGACATGGGGACAGGTCGATGAAAAACTGTTTTTT
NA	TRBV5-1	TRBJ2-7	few	CASSLTTGVGEQYF	TGCGCCAGCAGCTTAACGACAGGCGTTGGGGAGCAGTACTTC
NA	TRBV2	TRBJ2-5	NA	CASSEALGETQYF	TGTGCCAGCAGTGAAGCGCTCGGGGAGACCCAGTACTTC
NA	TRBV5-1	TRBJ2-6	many	CASSLPGQSGANVLTF	TGCGCCAGCAGCTTGCCCGGACAATCTGGGGCCAACGTCCTGACTTTC
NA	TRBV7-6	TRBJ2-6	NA	CASSLERANVLTF	TGTGCCAGCAGCTTAGAAAGGGCCAACGTCCTGACTTTC
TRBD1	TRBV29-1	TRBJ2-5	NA	CSVGDRGRETQYF	TGCAGCGTGGGGGACAGGGGGAGAGAGACCCAGTACTTC
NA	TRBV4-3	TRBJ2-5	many	CASSQSPEGGTQYF	TGCGCCAGCAGCCAATCCCCGGAGGGGGGGACCCAGTACTTC
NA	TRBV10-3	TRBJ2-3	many	CAISMQPDTQYF	TGTGCCATCAGTATGCAGCCAGATACGCAGTATTTT
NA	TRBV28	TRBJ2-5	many	CASSPNLRLGQTQYF	TGTGCCAGCAGTCCAAACCTCCGACTAGGCCAGACCCAGTACTTC